This T cell receptor (beta chain) came from a study of shared clonotypes between healthy human individuals. Background on the study: CD4 naive and CD4 memory each took three plates per donor, while CD8 naive took two and CD8 memory one.

Clones were sequenced by immunoSEQ multiplex PCR, and TCRdb holds only the in-frame ones, with some missing. The repertoire consists of 650,000 to 700,000 clones, with 80% to 95% occurring once and the leading ten covering approximately 35%. Looked up from germline, CDR1 is LNHNV and CDR2 is YYDKDF (reference sequence). V was clipped by 0 bases and J by 2 bases, with 7 bases between them. The CDR3 length is 14 residues. Study observations and caveats: When naive CD4 clonotypes were compared across four donors, 5% to 5.5% were shared. Non-shared clonotypes showed lower generation probabilities than clonotypes common to all four donors.

Concerning this clone: Antigen: not known.

Sequenced sample: memory CD8+ T cells from PBMCs. Stated subset: CD45RO+ cells pooled with CCR7-negative TemRA cells. The chain links TRBV15 to TRBJ2-5; unclear D gene. This clonotype was sampled from a young man in good health. Some clones in this sample may be carry-over from other donors' samples. The CDR3, as DNA: TGTGCCACCAGCAGAGAGTTGCGGCAAGAGACCCAGTACTTC. This encodes CATSRELRQETQYF.